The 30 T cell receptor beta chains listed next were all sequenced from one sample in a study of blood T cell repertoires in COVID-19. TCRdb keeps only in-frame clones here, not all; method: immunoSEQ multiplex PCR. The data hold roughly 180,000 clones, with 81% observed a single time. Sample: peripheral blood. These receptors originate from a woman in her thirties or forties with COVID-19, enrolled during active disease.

The CDR3 DNA reads as TGTGCCAGCAGTTTAACGATAGCGGGATACAACGAGCAGTACTTC. Translating gives CASSLTIAGYNEQYF. V and J are TRBV28 and TRBJ2-7, with 8 bases aligning to TRBD2. This CDR3 has 15 residues. V was clipped by 2 bases and J by 5 bases; unmatched bases: 8. Germline V gene lookup returns CDR1 MDHEN and CDR2 SYDVKM.

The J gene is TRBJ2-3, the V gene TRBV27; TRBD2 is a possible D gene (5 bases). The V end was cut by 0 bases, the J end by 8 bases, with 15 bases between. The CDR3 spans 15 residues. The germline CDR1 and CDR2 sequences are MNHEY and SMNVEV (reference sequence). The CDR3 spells CASSLSRGFEGTQYF. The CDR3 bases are TGTGCCAGCAGTTTATCGAGAGGGTTCGAGGGTACGCAGTATTTT.

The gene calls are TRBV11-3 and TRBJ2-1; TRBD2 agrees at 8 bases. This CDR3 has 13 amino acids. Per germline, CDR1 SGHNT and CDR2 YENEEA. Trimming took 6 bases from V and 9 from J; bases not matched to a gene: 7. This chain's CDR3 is CASSPGGPGEQFF. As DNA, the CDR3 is TGTGCCAGCAGTCCGGGAGGGCCGGGTGAGCAGTTCTTC.

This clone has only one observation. In DNA, the CDR3 is TGTGCCAGCAGTTCCCGGCGGTGGGAGGTAAATGAGCAGTTCTTC. Protein sequence: CASSSRRWEVNEQFF. The chain combines TRBV6-5 with TRBJ2-1, with a weak D call TRBD2 (6 bases). Germline CDR1 reads MNHEY; CDR2 reads SVGAGI. The V end lost 4 bases, the J end lost 7 bases, and 17 bases lay between the germline ends. The CDR3 has 15 amino acids.

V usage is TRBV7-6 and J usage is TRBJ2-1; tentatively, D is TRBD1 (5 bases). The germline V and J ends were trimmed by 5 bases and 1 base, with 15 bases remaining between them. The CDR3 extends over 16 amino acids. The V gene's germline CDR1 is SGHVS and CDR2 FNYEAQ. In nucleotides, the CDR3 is TGTGCCAGCAGCGTAAAGAGAGCAGGGTCCTACAATGAGCAGTTCTTC. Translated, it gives CASSVKRAGSYNEQFF.

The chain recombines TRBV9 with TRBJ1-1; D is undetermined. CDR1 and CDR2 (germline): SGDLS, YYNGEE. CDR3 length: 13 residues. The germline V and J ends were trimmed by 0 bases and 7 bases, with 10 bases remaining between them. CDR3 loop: CASSVGAGDEAFF. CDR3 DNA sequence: TGTGCCAGCAGCGTAGGGGCAGGCGATGAAGCTTTCTTT.

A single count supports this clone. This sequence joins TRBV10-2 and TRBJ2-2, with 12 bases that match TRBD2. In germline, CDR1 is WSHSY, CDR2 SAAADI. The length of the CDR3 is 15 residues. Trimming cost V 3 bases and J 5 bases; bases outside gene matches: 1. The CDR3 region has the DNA TGCGCCAGCAGTGACCTAGCGGGAGGGACCGGGGAGCTGTTTTTT. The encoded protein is CASSDLAGGTGELFF.

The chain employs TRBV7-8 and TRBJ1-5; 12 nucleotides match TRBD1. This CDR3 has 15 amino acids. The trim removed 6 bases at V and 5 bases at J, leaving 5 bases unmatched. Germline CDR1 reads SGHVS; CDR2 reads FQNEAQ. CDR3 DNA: TGTGCCAGCAGACTGGGACAGGGGGCTCATCAGCCCCAGCATTTT. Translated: CASRLGQGAHQPQHF.

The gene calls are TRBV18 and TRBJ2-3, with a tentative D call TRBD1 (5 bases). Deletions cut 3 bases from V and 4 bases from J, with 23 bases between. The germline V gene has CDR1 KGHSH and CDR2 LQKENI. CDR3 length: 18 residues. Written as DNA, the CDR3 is TGTGCCAGCTCACCTATCACCCGACAGCCGGGCAGGGCAGATACGCAGTATTTT. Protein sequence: CASSPITRQPGRADTQYF.

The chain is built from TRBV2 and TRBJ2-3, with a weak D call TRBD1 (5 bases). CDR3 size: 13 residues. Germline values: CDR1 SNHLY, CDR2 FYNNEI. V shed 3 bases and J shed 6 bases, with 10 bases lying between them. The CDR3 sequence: CASSDREFDTQYF. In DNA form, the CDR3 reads TGTGCCAGCAGTGACAGGGAATTCGATACGCAGTATTTT. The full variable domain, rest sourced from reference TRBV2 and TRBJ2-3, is EPEVTQTPSHQVTQMGQEVILRCVPISNHLYFYWYRQILGQKVEFLVSFYNNEISEKSEIFDDQFSVERPDGSNFTLKIRSTKLEDSAMYFCASSDREFDTQYFGPGTRLTVL.

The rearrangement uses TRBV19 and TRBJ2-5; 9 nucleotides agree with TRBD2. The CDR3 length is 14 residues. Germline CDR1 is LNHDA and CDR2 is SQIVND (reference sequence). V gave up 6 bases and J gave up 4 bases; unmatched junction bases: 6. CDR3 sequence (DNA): TGTGCCAGTAGATCAGCGGGGGGCCTAGAGACCCAGTACTTC. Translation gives CASRSAGGLETQYF.

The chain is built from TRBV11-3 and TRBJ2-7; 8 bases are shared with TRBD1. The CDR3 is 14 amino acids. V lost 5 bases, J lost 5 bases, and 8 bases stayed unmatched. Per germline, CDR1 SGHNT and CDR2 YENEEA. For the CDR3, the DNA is TGTGCCAGCAGCCCAAGGACAGGGTCCGACGAGCAGTACTTC. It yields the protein CASSPRTGSDEQYF. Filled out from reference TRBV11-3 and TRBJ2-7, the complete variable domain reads EAGVVQSPRYKIIEKKQPVAFWCNPISGHNTLYWYLQNLGQGPELLIRYENEEAVDDSQLPKDRFSAERLKGVDSTLKIQPAELGDSAVYLCASSPRTGSDEQYFGPGTRLTVT.

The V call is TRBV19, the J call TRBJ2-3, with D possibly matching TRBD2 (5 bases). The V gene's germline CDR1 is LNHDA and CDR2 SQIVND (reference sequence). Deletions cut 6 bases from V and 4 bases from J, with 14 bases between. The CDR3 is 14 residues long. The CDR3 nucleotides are TGTGCCAGTAGCACAGCGGTTATAGCAGATACGCAGTATTTT. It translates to CASSTAVIADTQYF.

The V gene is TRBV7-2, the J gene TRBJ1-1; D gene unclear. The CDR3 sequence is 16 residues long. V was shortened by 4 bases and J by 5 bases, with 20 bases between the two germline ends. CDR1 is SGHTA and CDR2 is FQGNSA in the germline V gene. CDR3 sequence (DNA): TGTGCCAGCAGCTACCAAATGGTGGGGAGGCGAACTGAAGCTTTCTTT. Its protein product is CASSYQMVGRRTEAFF.

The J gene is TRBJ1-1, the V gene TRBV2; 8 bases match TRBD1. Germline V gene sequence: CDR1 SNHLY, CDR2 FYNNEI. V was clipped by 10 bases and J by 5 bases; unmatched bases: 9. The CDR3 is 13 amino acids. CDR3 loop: CATNPGGGTEAFF. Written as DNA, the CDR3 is TGTGCCACCAACCCAGGGGGCGGAACTGAAGCTTTCTTT.

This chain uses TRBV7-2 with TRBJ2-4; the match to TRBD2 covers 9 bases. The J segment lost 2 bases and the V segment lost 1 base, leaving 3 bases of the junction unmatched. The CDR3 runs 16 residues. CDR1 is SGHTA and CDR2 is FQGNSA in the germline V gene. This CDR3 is CASSLVLAGSKNIQYF. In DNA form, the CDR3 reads TGTGCCAGCAGCTTAGTTCTAGCGGGGTCCAAAAACATTCAGTACTTC. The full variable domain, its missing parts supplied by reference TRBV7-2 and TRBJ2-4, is GAGVSQSPSNKVTEKGKDVELRCDPISGHTALYWYRQSLGQGLEFLIYFQGNSAPDKSGLPSDRFSAERTGGSVSTLTIQRTQQEDSAVYLCASSLVLAGSKNIQYFGAGTRLSVL.

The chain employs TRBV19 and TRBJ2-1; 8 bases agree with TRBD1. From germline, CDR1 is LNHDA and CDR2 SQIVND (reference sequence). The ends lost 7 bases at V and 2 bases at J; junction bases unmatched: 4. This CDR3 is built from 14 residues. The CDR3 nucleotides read TGTGCCAGTACCCGACAGGGGACCTACAATGAGCAGTTCTTC. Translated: CASTRQGTYNEQFF.

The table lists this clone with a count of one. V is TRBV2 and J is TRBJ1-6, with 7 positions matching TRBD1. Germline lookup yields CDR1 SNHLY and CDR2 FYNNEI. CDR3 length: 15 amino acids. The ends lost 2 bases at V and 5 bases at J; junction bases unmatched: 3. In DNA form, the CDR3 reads TGTGCCAGCAGTGAACACAGGGGTGATAATTCACCCCTCCACTTT. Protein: CASSEHRGDNSPLHF.

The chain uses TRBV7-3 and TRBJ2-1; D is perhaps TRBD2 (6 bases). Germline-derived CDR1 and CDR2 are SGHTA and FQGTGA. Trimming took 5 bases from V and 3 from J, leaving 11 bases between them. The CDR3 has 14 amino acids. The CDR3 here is CASSRDWFYNEQFF. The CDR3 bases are TGTGCCAGCAGCAGGGACTGGTTCTACAATGAGCAGTTCTTC.

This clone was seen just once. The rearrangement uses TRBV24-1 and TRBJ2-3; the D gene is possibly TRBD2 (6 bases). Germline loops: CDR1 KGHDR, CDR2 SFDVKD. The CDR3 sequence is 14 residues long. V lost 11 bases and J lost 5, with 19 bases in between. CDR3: CASNAGPGEDTQYF. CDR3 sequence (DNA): TGTGCCAGCAACGCCGGGCCGGGGGAAGATACGCAGTATTTT.

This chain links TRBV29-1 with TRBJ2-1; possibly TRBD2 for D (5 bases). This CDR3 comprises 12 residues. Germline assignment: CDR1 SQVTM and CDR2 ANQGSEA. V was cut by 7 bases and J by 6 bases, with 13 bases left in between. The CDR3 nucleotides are TGCAGCGGGAGGAAAGAATCCAATGAGCAGTTCTTC. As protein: CSGRKESNEQFF.

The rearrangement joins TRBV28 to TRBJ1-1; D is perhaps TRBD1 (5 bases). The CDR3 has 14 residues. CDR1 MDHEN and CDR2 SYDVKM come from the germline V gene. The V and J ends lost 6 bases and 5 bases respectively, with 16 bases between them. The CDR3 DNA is TGTGCCAGCAGCCCCACCTCCTCAGGGACTGAAGCTTTCTTT. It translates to CASSPTSSGTEAFF.

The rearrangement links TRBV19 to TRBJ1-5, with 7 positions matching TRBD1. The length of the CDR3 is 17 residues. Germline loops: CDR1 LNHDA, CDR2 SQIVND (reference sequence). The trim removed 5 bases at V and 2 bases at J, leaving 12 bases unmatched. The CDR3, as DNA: TGTGCCAGTAGTTTACGTTCGGGACAGATCCGCAATCAGCCCCAGCATTTT. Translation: CASSLRSGQIRNQPQHF. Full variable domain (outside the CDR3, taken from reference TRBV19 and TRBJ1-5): DGGITQSPKYLFRKEGQNVTLSCEQNLNHDAMYWYRQDPGQGLRLIYYSQIVNDFQKGDIAEGYSVSREKKESFPLTVTSAQKNPTAFYLCASSLRSGQIRNQPQHFGDGTRLSIL.

This CDR3 reads CASRQPPGNNQPQHF. The CDR3 DNA reads as TGTGCCAGCAGACAACCCCCAGGAAACAATCAGCCCCAGCATTTT. This chain uses TRBV28 with TRBJ1-5; D is ambiguous. CDR1 is MDHEN, CDR2 SYDVKM, per germline. CDR3 size: 15 residues. The germline V and J ends were trimmed by 6 bases and 3 bases, with 15 bases remaining between them.

CDR3 protein: CASNYPPGQGSTEAFF. CDR3 nucleotides: TGCGCCAGCAACTACCCCCCGGGACAGGGGTCCACTGAAGCTTTCTTT. The rearrangement joins TRBV5-1 to TRBJ1-1, with 10 bases that match TRBD1. V was clipped by 6 bases and J by 4 bases; unmatched bases: 12. This CDR3 has 16 residues. Looked up from germline, CDR1 is SGHRS and CDR2 is YFSETQ. The entire variable domain, with the rest obtained from reference TRBV5-1 and TRBJ1-1, is as follows: KAGVTQTPRYLIKTRGQQVTLSCSPISGHRSVSWYQQTPGQGLQFLFEYFSETQRNKGNFPGRFSGRQFSNSRSEMNVSTLELGDSALYLCASNYPPGQGSTEAFFGQGTRLTVV.

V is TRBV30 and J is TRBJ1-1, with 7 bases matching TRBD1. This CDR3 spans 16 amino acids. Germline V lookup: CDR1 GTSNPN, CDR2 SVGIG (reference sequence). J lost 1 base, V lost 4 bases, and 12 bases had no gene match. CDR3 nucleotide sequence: TGTGCCTGGAATCCCGGGTTAGGGGGCCAGAACACTGAAGCTTTCTTT. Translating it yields CAWNPGLGGQNTEAFF.

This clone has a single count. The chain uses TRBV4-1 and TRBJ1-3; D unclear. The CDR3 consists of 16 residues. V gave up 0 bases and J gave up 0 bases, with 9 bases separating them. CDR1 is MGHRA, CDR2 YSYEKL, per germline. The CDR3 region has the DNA TGCGCCAGCAGCCAAGAAATGGGGAGCTCTGGAAACACCATATATTTT. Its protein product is CASSQEMGSSGNTIYF.

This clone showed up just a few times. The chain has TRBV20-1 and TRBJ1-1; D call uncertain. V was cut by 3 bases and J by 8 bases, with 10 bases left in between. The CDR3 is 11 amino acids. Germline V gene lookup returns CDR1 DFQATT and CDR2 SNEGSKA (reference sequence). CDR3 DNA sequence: TGCAGTGCTAGCCCAACGGGGGAAGCTTTCTTT. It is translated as CSASPTGEAFF.

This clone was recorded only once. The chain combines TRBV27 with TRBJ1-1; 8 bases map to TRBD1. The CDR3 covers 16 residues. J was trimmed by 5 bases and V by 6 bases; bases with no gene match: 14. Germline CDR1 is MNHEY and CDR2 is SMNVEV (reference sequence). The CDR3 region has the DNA TGTGCCAGCAGCATTACAGGGGGTCTTGGGTTGACTGAAGCTTTCTTT. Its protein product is CASSITGGLGLTEAFF.

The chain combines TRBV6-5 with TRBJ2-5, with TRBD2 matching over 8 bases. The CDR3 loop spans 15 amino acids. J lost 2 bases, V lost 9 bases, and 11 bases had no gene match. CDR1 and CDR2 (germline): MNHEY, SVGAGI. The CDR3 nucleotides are TGTGCCAGTGTGCGGGAGGCCTACTCGCAAGAGACCCAGTACTTC. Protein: CASVREAYSQETQYF.